Below, 30 T cell receptor beta chains from the same sample are listed, as sequenced in a study of cytomegalovirus exposure and HLA in healthy donors. Data came from immunoSEQ multiplex PCR; TCRdb stores just in-frame clones and leaves some out. The sample has about 240,000 clones; approximately 86% are singletons. The sample consisted of PBMCs. These receptors all come from a woman in her twenties or thirties in good health and CMV-seropositive.

In this sample, this clone turned up once. This rearrangement joins TRBV7-2 to TRBJ2-1, with 14 bases fitting TRBD2. With V trimmed by 5 bases and J by 15 bases, 9 bases remained unmatched. Germline values: CDR1 SGHTA, CDR2 FQGNSA. The length of the CDR3 is 14 residues. CDR3 amino acids: CASSLTSGGGPGFF. In nucleotides, the CDR3 is TGTGCCAGCAGCCTGACTAGCGGGGGGGGCCCGGGGTTCTTC.

The sample holds a few counts of this clone. The CDR3, as DNA: TGTGCCAGCAGCCGTCAGCCGTACCAGGGGACCGAGCAGTACTTC. It translates to CASSRQPYQGTEQYF. The genes are TRBV5-4 and TRBJ2-7, with a tentative D call TRBD1 (6 bases). Trimming took off 4 bases at V and 6 bases at J, with 20 bases between the two ends. Germline CDR1 is SGHNT and CDR2 is YYREEE (reference sequence). The CDR3 has 15 residues.

This clone was detected only once. The V and J genes are TRBV5-4 and TRBJ2-5; TRBD2 matches 7 bases. Germline V gene data show CDR1 as SGHNT and CDR2 as YYREEE (reference sequence). After removal of 4 bases from V and 4 bases from J, the junction contained 13 bases not matched to a gene. The CDR3 has 16 amino acids. This CDR3 reads CASSPGGLNPLETQYF. CDR3 bases: TGTGCCAGCAGCCCGGGGGGACTAAACCCCCTAGAGACCCAGTACTTC.

This clone occurred a few times. The V call is TRBV2, the J call TRBJ2-3, with 8 bases identical to TRBD2. V lost 1 base to trimming and J lost 0 bases; unmatched junction nucleotides: 3. The germline gives CDR1 SNHLY, CDR2 FYNNEI. The CDR3 is 16 amino acids. The CDR3 coding sequence is TGTGCCAGCAGTGAAGGACTAGCGAGTAGCACAGATACGCAGTATTTT. It encodes CASSEGLASSTDTQYF.

The genes are TRBV28 and TRBJ1-1; D unresolved. The CDR3 loop spans 11 amino acids. Trimming took 7 bases from V and 5 from J, leaving 8 bases between them. Germline CDR1 and CDR2: MDHEN and SYDVKM. CDR3 in amino acids: CASIEETEAFF. Written as DNA, the CDR3 is TGTGCCAGCATAGAGGAGACTGAAGCTTTCTTT.

The J gene is TRBJ1-2, the V gene TRBV27, with 11 bases aligning to TRBD1. This CDR3 region has 16 residues. V dropped 3 bases and J dropped 8; count of bases not matched to a gene: 11. The germline gives CDR1 MNHEY, CDR2 SMNVEV (reference sequence). The CDR3 sequence is CASSFASDRGRKGYTF. DNA for the CDR3: TGTGCCAGCAGTTTTGCATCGGACAGGGGGCGAAAAGGCTACACCTTC.

This clone has just one count. This chain joins TRBV20-1 and TRBJ2-1; 9 bases are a match to TRBD2. The V gene's germline CDR1 is DFQATT and CDR2 SNEGSKA (reference sequence). This CDR3 comprises 11 residues. Trimming cost V 4 bases and J 13 bases; bases outside gene matches: 5. The DNA for the CDR3 is TGCAGTGCTATTTTAGCGGGGGCCCAGTTCTTC. This encodes CSAILAGAQFF.

J is TRBJ2-3 and V is TRBV29-1; D remains ambiguous. V was clipped by 6 bases and J by 0 bases, with 7 bases between them. Germline V CDR1 and CDR2: SQVTM, ANQGSEA. The CDR3 length is 12 residues. The chain's CDR3 is CSVSTSTDTQYF. DNA of the CDR3: TGCAGCGTGTCAACTAGCACAGATACGCAGTATTTT.

This sequence joins TRBV5-1 and TRBJ2-7, with D possibly matching TRBD1 (6 bases). CDR1 and CDR2 from the germline V gene are SGHRS and YFSETQ. Trimming took 4 bases from V and 4 from J, leaving 12 bases between them. The length of the CDR3 is 13 residues. The DNA for the CDR3 is TGCGCCAGCAGCCACGACAGGCATTACGAGCAGTACTTC. Encoded protein: CASSHDRHYEQYF. The entire variable domain, with the rest obtained from reference TRBV5-1 and TRBJ2-7, is as follows: KAGVTQTPRYLIKTRGQQVTLSCSPISGHRSVSWYQQTPGQGLQFLFEYFSETQRNKGNFPGRFSGRQFSNSRSEMNVSTLELGDSALYLCASSHDRHYEQYFGPGTRLTVT.

The J gene is TRBJ2-5, the V gene TRBV7-3, with a weak D call TRBD1 (6 bases). CDR1 is SGHTA, CDR2 FQGTGA, per germline. V was clipped by 5 bases and J by 0 bases, with 13 bases between them. The CDR3 totals 15 residues. This CDR3 is CASSLGTGHQETQYF. In DNA form, the CDR3 reads TGTGCCAGCAGCCTAGGCACAGGGCACCAAGAGACCCAGTACTTC.

V and J are TRBV5-1 and TRBJ2-2; D not certain. Per germline, CDR1 SGHRS and CDR2 YFSETQ. This CDR3 has 13 amino acids. Trimming pared 1 base from V and 6 bases from J, leaving 7 bases between. The CDR3 bases are TGCGCCAGCAGCTTGTTAGATCCCGGGGAGCTGTTTTTT. This gives the protein CASSLLDPGELFF.

The J gene is TRBJ1-3, the V gene TRBV2, with D unresolved. Trimming stripped 2 bases from V and 0 bases from J, with 11 bases between. CDR3 size: 16 residues. Germline CDR1 SNHLY, CDR2 FYNNEI. DNA for the CDR3: TGTGCCAGCAGTGAAAACCAACGGTTCTCTGGAAACACCATATATTTT. The encoded protein is CASSENQRFSGNTIYF.

The rearrangement uses TRBV25-1 and TRBJ1-1, with 10 bases matching TRBD1. The CDR3 consists of 15 residues. Per the germline V gene, CDR1 is MGHDK and CDR2 is SYGVNS. Trimming at V came to 3 bases and at J to 1 base, leaving 2 bases not matched to a gene. DNA for the CDR3: TGTGCCAGCAGTGAGGGACAGGGGAGGAACACTGAAGCTTTCTTT. Amino acid sequence: CASSEGQGRNTEAFF.

This clone was detected only a few times. This chain joins TRBV13 and TRBJ2-7, with 12 bases that match TRBD2. V gave up 5 bases and J gave up 0 bases; unmatched junction bases: 5. Germline-derived CDR1 and CDR2 are PRHDT and FYEKMQ (reference sequence). The CDR3 runs 16 residues. The CDR3 loop reads CASSLGTSGYSYEQYF. Here the CDR3 DNA reads TGTGCCAGCAGCCTTGGGACTAGCGGGTACTCCTACGAGCAGTACTTC.

The V call is TRBV27, the J call TRBJ1-2; the D gene is possibly TRBD1 (5 bases). V lost 5 bases and J lost 1, with 8 bases in between. The CDR3 loop spans 13 amino acids. CDR1 MNHEY and CDR2 SMNVEV come from the germline V gene (reference sequence). This CDR3 is CASSPGFNYGYTF. The CDR3 DNA is TGTGCCAGCAGTCCAGGGTTTAACTATGGCTACACCTTC.

This chain connects TRBV2 to TRBJ2-7; TRBD1 matches 10 bases. The CDR3 is made up of 15 amino acids. Germline V gene sequence: CDR1 SNHLY, CDR2 FYNNEI. The J segment lost 2 bases and the V segment lost 1 base, leaving 2 bases of the junction unmatched. The CDR3 sequence: CASSEGTGGPYEQYF. CDR3 in DNA: TGTGCCAGCAGTGAAGGGACAGGGGGGCCCTACGAGCAGTACTTC.

The chain combines TRBV29-1 with TRBJ2-1, with 9 bases matching TRBD1. The CDR3 is 15 amino acids. Germline V lookup: CDR1 SQVTM, CDR2 ANQGSEA. The ends lost 4 bases at V and 4 bases at J; junction bases unmatched: 8. The CDR3 nucleotides read TGCAGCGTTGTTCTTCAGGACAGGGGTTACAATGAGCAGTTCTTC. It translates to CSVVLQDRGYNEQFF.

The chain uses TRBV29-1 and TRBJ2-3; 10 bases match TRBD2. This CDR3 region has 14 residues. CDR1 is SQVTM, CDR2 ANQGSEA, per germline. Trimming at V came to 7 bases and at J to 4 bases, leaving 8 bases not matched to a gene. In DNA form, the CDR3 reads TGCAGCGCGAAGTCTAGCGGGAGTGCAGATACGCAGTATTTT. Amino acids: CSAKSSGSADTQYF.

This sequence joins TRBV11-2 and TRBJ1-1; no definite D call. Germline assignment: CDR1 SGHAT and CDR2 FQNNGV. There are 14 residues in the CDR3. V gave up 2 bases and J gave up 5 bases, with 12 bases separating them. The CDR3 reads CASSLTSGSTEAFF. The CDR3 nucleotides are TGTGCCAGCAGCTTAACCTCGGGGAGTACTGAAGCTTTCTTT.

This clone was seen a handful of times. The genes are TRBV2 and TRBJ2-7; 8 bases map to TRBD1. The germline CDR1 and CDR2 sequences are SNHLY and FYNNEI. This CDR3 region has 14 residues. V trimming: 3 bases; J trimming: 3 bases; junction bases outside the gene matches: 4. The DNA for the CDR3 is TGTGCCAGCAGTGACCAGGGGGCTTACTACGAGCAGTACTTC. Translation gives CASSDQGAYYEQYF.

The chain carries TRBV28 and TRBJ2-6; no reliable D call. CDR3 length: 16 residues. Germline CDR1 is MDHEN and CDR2 is SYDVKM. Trimming pared 2 bases from V and 0 bases from J, leaving 8 bases between. The CDR3 sequence: CASSLLSSSGANVLTF. CDR3 bases: TGTGCCAGCAGTTTACTTTCGAGCTCTGGGGCCAACGTCCTGACTTTC.

The table lists this clone with a count of one. The V and J genes are TRBV27 and TRBJ2-7, with 9 bases lining up with TRBD2. The CDR3 covers 15 residues. Germline lookup yields CDR1 MNHEY and CDR2 SMNVEV (reference sequence). V gave up 0 bases and J gave up 4 bases; unmatched junction bases: 4. CDR3 region: CASSLSTSGLYEQYF. DNA of the CDR3: TGTGCCAGCAGTTTATCTACTAGCGGGCTATACGAGCAGTACTTC.

V is TRBV30 and J is TRBJ2-6, with D perhaps matching TRBD2 (7 bases). Germline assignment: CDR1 GTSNPN and CDR2 SVGIG (reference sequence). The V gene lost 4 bases and the J gene lost 1 base, with 23 bases spanning the gap. The CDR3 length is 19 residues. Here the CDR3 DNA reads TGTGCCTGGACCCCTCTTCCCAGCGGGACACTTTCTGGGGCCAACGTCCTGACTTTC. This translates into CAWTPLPSGTLSGANVLTF.

This chain joins TRBV15 and TRBJ1-2; no clear D gene. CDR3 size: 16 residues. The germline CDR1 and CDR2 sequences are LNHNV and YYDKDF (reference sequence). V dropped 0 bases and J dropped 2 bases, with 13 bases sitting between them. DNA for the CDR3: TGTGCCACCAGCAGAGATCGCGGGATGCAAAACTATGGCTACACCTTC. Its translation: CATSRDRGMQNYGYTF.

This clone is a singleton in its sample. The V and J genes are TRBV10-3 and TRBJ2-3; TRBD2 is a possible D gene (5 bases). The CDR3 extends over 13 amino acids. Per the germline V gene, CDR1 is ENHRY and CDR2 is SYGVKD. V gave up 0 bases and J gave up 7 bases, with 8 bases separating them. CDR3 residues: CAISESFGNTQYF. The CDR3 DNA reads as TGTGCCATCAGTGAGTCTTTCGGGAATACGCAGTATTTT.

The chain is built from TRBV28 and TRBJ1-2, with 9 bases lining up with TRBD1. The CDR3 is made up of 14 amino acids. Germline CDR1 MDHEN, CDR2 SYDVKM. V lost 4 bases to trimming and J lost 5 bases; unmatched junction nucleotides: 5. The CDR3 DNA reads as TGTGCCAGCAGTTCCCTGGGACAGGGTTATGGCTACACCTTC. Its protein is CASSSLGQGYGYTF.

Details on this clone: The same CDR3 arises from other DNA sequences in this sample as well. V usage is TRBV5-1 and J usage is TRBJ2-1; TRBD2 agrees at 7 bases. CDR3 size: 16 residues. Germline V lookup: CDR1 SGHRS, CDR2 YFSETQ. V trimming: 0 bases; J trimming: 0 bases; junction bases outside the gene matches: 3. CDR3 nucleotides: TGCGCCAGCAGCTTGGGAGGCGGGAGCTCCTACAATGAGCAGTTCTTC. Translating it yields CASSLGGGSSYNEQFF.

J is TRBJ1-2 and V is TRBV7-6; weak D call: TRBD1 (6 bases). The germline gives CDR1 SGHVS, CDR2 FNYEAQ. This CDR3 has 13 amino acids. Trimming left V 3 bases short and J 6 bases short, with 11 bases between. CDR3 DNA: TGTGCCAGCAGCTTTTCGGGACAAGATGGCTACACCTTC. The encoded protein is CASSFSGQDGYTF.

The chain employs TRBV5-1 and TRBJ2-2; TRBD1 matches at 8 bases. This CDR3 contains 15 residues. Germline V lookup: CDR1 SGHRS, CDR2 YFSETQ. V lost 4 bases to trimming and J lost 5 bases; unmatched junction nucleotides: 7. CDR3 sequence (DNA): TGCGCCAGCAGCACCGGACAGGGTGGGACCGGGGAGCTGTTTTTT. This codes for CASSTGQGGTGELFF.

This chain joins TRBV7-8 and TRBJ1-1, with 8 bases lining up with TRBD1. This CDR3 has 16 residues. Germline V gene sequence: CDR1 SGHVS, CDR2 FQNEAQ. V lost 8 bases, J lost 7 bases, and 18 bases stayed unmatched. The CDR3 nucleotides are TGTGCCAGCCGGATTACCGCCGGGACAGGCTCCCTTGAAGCTTTCTTT. It codes for CASRITAGTGSLEAFF.